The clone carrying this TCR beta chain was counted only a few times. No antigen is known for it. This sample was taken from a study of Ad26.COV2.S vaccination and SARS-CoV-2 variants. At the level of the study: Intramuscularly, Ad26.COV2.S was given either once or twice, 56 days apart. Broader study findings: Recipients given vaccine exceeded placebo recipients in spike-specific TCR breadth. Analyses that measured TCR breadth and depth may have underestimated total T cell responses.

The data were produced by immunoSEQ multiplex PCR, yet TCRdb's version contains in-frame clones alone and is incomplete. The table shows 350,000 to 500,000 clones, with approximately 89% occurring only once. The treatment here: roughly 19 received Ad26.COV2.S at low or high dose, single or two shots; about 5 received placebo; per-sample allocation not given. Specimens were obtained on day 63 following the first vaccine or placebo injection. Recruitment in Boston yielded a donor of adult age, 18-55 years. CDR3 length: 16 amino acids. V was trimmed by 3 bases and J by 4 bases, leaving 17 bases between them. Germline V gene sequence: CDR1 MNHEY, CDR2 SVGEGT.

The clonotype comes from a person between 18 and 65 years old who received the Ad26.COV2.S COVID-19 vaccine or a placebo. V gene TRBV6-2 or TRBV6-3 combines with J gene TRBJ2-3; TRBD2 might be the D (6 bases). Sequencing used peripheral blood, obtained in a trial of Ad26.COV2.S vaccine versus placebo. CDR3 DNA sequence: TGTGCCAGCAGTTATGCGACGGGAGAAGGAGCAGATACGCAGTATTTT. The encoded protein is CASSYATGEGADTQYF.